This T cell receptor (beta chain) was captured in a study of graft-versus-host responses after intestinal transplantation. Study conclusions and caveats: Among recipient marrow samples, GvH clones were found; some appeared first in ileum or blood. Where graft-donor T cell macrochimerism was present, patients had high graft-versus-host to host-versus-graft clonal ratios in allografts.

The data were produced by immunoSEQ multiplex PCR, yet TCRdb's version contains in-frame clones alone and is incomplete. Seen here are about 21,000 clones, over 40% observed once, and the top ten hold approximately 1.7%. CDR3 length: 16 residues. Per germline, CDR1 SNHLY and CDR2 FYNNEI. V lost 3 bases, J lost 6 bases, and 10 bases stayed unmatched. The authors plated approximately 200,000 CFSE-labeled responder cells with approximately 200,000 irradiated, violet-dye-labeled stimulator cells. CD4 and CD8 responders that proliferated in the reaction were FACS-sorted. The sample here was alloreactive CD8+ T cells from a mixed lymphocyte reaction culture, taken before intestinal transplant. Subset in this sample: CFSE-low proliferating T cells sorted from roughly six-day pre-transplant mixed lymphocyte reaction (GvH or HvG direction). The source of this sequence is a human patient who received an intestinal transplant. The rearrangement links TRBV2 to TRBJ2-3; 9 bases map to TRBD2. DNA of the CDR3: TGTGCCAGCAGTGAGTCGCGCGGGAGGGCCGGCGATACGCAGTATTTT. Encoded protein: CASSESRGRAGDTQYF.